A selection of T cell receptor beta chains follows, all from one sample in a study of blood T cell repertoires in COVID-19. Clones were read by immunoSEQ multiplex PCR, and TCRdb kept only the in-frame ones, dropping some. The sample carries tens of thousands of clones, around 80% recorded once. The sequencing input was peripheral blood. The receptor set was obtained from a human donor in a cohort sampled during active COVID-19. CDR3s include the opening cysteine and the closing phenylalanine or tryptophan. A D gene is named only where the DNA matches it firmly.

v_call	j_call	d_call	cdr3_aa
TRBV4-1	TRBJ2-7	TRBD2	CASSQQSGSNPYEQYF
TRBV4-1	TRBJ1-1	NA	CASSQEGRTEAFF
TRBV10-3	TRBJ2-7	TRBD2	CATAGGSVYEQYF
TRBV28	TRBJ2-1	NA	CASTHGGIRRGNEQFF
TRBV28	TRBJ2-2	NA	CASRSFPGELFF
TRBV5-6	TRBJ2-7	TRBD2	CASSLSLAAILGDF
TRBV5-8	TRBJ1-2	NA	CASSLELYGYTF
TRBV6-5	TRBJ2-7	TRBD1	CASHRGPAYEQYF
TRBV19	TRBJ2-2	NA	CASTMTSGVGELFF
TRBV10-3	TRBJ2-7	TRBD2	CAIRTSGSLYEQYF
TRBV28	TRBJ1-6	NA	CASSLRNIPSSPLHF
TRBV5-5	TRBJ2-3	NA	CASSFGAVSTDTQYF
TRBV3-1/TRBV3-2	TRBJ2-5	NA	CASSQGLQETQYF
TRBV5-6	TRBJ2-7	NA	CASSLWGGPLEQYF
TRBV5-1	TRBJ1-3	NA	CASSGETGLRGGNTIYF
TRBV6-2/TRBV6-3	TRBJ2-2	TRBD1	CASSPRTGRGELFF
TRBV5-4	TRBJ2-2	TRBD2	CASSGSGRARAGELFF
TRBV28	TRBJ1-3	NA	CASSQGTGNTIYF
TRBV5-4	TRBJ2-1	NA	CASSSSRQAHHNEQFF
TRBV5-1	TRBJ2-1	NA	CASSHGELSSYNEQFF
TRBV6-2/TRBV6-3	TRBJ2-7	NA	CASSYPGGEQYF
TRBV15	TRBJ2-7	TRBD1	CATSRAGTGGYEQYF
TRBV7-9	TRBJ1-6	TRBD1	CASSLEGTAYNSPLHF
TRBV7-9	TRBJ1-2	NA	CASSLARRGNGYTF
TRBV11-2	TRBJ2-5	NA	CASSFSISGFGETQYF
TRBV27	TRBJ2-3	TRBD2	CASSSSGKEDTQYF
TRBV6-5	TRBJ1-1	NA	CASSRGRARNTEAFF
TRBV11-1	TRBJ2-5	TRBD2	CASSLGLAEETQYF
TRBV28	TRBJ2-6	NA	CASSSVRSSGANVLTF
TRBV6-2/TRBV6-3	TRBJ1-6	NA	CASSYSMRNSPLHF
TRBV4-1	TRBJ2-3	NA	CASSQDSGGWSDTQYF
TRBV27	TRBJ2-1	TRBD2	CASSRTGTSGYNEQFF
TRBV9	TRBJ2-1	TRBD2	CASSAGKLAGYGNEQFF
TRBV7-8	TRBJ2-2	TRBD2	CASSLVLAGDTGELFF
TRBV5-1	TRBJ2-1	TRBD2	CASSKSLAGMDEQFF
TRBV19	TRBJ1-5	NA	CASSIAGTLGQPQHF
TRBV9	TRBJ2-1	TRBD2	CASSTRGVGTNEQFF
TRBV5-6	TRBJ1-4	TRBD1	CASSSGQGGEKLFF
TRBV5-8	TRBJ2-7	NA	CASKPARGSYEQYF
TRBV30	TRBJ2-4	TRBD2	CAWSLDGLARDIQYF
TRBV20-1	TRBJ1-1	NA	CSASLQYERSGEAFF
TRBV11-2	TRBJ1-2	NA	CASSEQEYGYTF